Listed here are 10 T cell receptor beta chains from one sample, sequenced in a study of T cell responses to AZD1222 COVID-19 vaccine. Assay: immunoSEQ multiplex PCR; the TCRdb copy retains only in-frame clones and omits some. The table shows some 150,000 clones, with about nine tenths occurring only once. Material: peripheral blood, obtained on day 0 of AZD1222 vaccination. The receptors derive from an adult in good health.

The V and J genes are TRBV9 and TRBJ1-2, with 8 bases that match TRBD1. Per the germline V gene, CDR1 is SGDLS and CDR2 is YYNGEE. Trimming took 0 bases from V and 0 from J; bases not matched to a gene: 1. This CDR3 comprises 15 residues. The chain's CDR3 is CASSVGTGPNYGYTF. Here the CDR3 DNA reads TGTGCCAGCAGCGTAGGGACAGGGCCTAACTATGGCTACACCTTC.

The chain is built from TRBV7-2 and TRBJ2-5; TRBD1 is a possible D gene (5 bases). The CDR3 has 14 amino acids. Germline V gene sequence: CDR1 SGHTA, CDR2 FQGNSA. V lost 5 bases to trimming and J lost 4 bases, with 14 bases between them. CDR3 protein: CASSPRSGSETQYF. DNA of the CDR3: TGTGCCAGCAGCCCCCGATCAGGGTCAGAGACCCAGTACTTC.

This chain uses TRBV27 with TRBJ1-5, with D maybe TRBD1 (6 bases). This CDR3 has 14 residues. CDR1 is MNHEY and CDR2 is SMNVEV in the germline V gene (reference sequence). The V end was cut by 6 bases, the J end by 3 bases, with 12 bases between. CDR3 protein: CASRPGVDNQPQHF. CDR3 in DNA: TGTGCCAGCAGGCCAGGGGTTGACAATCAGCCCCAGCATTTT.

This rearrangement joins TRBV5-1 to TRBJ2-7; 9 positions agree with TRBD1. Germline V CDR1 and CDR2: SGHRS, YFSETQ. Germline trimming cut 4 bases from V and 2 bases from J; bases unmatched to any gene: 7. The CDR3 extends over 15 amino acids. The CDR3 here is CASSAMGTGTYEQYF. The CDR3 bases are TGCGCCAGCAGCGCCATGGGGACAGGGACCTACGAGCAGTACTTC.

The V and J genes are TRBV11-2 and TRBJ2-2; 7 bases are a match to TRBD1. The germline CDR1 and CDR2 sequences are SGHAT and FQNNGV. This CDR3 has 16 amino acids. Germline trimming cut 4 bases from V and 0 bases from J; bases unmatched to any gene: 5. The CDR3 spells CASSYRQGPNTGELFF. The CDR3 region has the DNA TGTGCCAGCAGCTACCGACAGGGCCCGAACACCGGGGAGCTGTTTTTT.

This chain connects TRBV5-6 to TRBJ2-5; TRBD2 agrees at 8 bases. The V segment lost 2 bases and the J segment 4 bases; nucleotides outside the gene matches: 13. Germline V gene data show CDR1 as SGHDT and CDR2 as YYEEEE. The CDR3 is 17 residues long. The DNA of the CDR3 is TGTGCCAGCAGCTTTCGGGGGGGAGCCATCGGGAGAGAGACCCAGTACTTC. Protein product: CASSFRGGAIGRETQYF.

This clone was counted a single time. The rearrangement joins TRBV10-3 to TRBJ1-1, with D perhaps TRBD1 (5 bases). This CDR3 has 14 amino acids. V lost 0 bases and J lost 1, with 6 bases in between. The germline gives CDR1 ENHRY, CDR2 SYGVKD. Here the CDR3 DNA reads TGTGCCATCAGTGAGTCGAGGGGGAACACTGAAGCTTTCTTT. Protein product: CAISESRGNTEAFF.

The CDR3 sequence: CASSPSGNQPQHF. CDR3 coding DNA: TGTGCCAGCAGCCCTTCGGGAAATCAGCCCCAGCATTTT. The V and J genes are TRBV6-2 or TRBV6-3 and TRBJ1-5; D remains ambiguous. The CDR3 length is 13 residues. Trimming pared 6 bases from V and 4 bases from J, leaving 10 bases between. Looked up from germline, CDR1 is MNHEY and CDR2 is SVGEGT.

V is TRBV5-5 and J is TRBJ2-7, with TRBD2 as a possible D gene (5 bases). The CDR3 has 14 amino acids. The V end was cut by 2 bases, the J end by 0 bases, with 9 bases between. CDR1 and CDR2 (germline): SGHKS, YYEKEE (reference sequence). The DNA for the CDR3 is TGTGCCAGCAGCTTCGCGGGTACCTCCTACGAGCAGTACTTC. It encodes CASSFAGTSYEQYF.

V and J are TRBV9 and TRBJ1-1, with D possibly matching TRBD1 (6 bases). The CDR3 is 14 residues long. CDR1 SGDLS and CDR2 YYNGEE come from the germline V gene. Trimming took off 2 bases at V and 1 base at J, with 9 bases between the two ends. The CDR3 is CASSVLQGNTEAFF. The CDR3 nucleotides read TGTGCCAGCAGCGTCCTACAGGGGAACACTGAAGCTTTCTTT.